This TCR beta chain was observed in a study of patients and donors after allogeneic stem cell transplantation. This clonotype has a handful of counts. V lost 6 bases, J lost 5 bases, and 22 bases lay in between. The length of the CDR3 is 16 residues. The germline CDR1 and CDR2 sequences are MNHEY and SMNVEV (reference sequence). From the RT-PCR reads, TCRdb called clonotypes with MiXCR, one entry per CDR3 protein. Of 410,000 or so distinct CDR3 sequences listed, 16% are singletons. This rearrangement joins TRBV27 to TRBJ1-1, with D possibly matching TRBD1 (6 bases). Sequencing was done on a sample of blood, either unsorted or a sorted T cell fraction (not recorded which). The sequence was obtained from a human donor who was either an allogeneic HSCT recipient or a stem cell or donor lymphocyte infusion donor (not recorded which). It is not recorded whose cells these are; they may come from a transplant donor. The CDR3 sequence: CASSLRAGGRRTEAFF. CDR3 DNA sequence: TGTGCCAGCAGCCTTAGGGCCGGGGGGCGCCGAACTGAAGCTTTCTTT.